Following are 24 T cell receptor beta chains from one sample sequenced in a study of T cell changes during pregnancy in multiple sclerosis. The method was immunoSEQ multiplex PCR; TCRdb's version includes in-frame clones alone and lacks a portion of them. The data show 70,000 to 90,000 clones, 85% to 95% seen once. The sequencing used peripheral blood, collected in the first trimester of pregnancy. These receptors came from a female donor with multiple sclerosis, enrolled in a pregnancy study.

The chain combines TRBV7-9 with TRBJ2-3; TRBD1 might be the D (5 bases). The CDR3 loop spans 12 amino acids. V shed 5 bases and J shed 12 bases, with 15 bases lying between them. Germline CDR1 is SEHNR and CDR2 is FQNEAQ (reference sequence). The chain's CDR3 is CASSPSTDPQYF. The CDR3 DNA reads TGTGCCAGCAGCCCGTCGACAGACCCCCAGTATTTT. Full variable domain (outside the CDR3, taken from reference TRBV7-9 and TRBJ2-3): DTGVSQNPRHKITKRGQNVTFRCDPISEHNRLYWYRQTLGQGPEFLTYFQNEAQLEKSRLLSDRFSAERPKGSFSTLEIQRTEQGDSAMYLCASSPSTDPQYFGPGTRLTVL.

A single count supports this clone. The chain joins TRBV11-2 to TRBJ2-1; D unresolved. Germline V CDR1 and CDR2: SGHAT, FQNNGV. Trimming took off 0 bases at V and 0 bases at J, with 12 bases between the two ends. The CDR3 is 17 residues long. CDR3 region: CASSLDQEARSYNEQFF. In DNA form, the CDR3 reads TGTGCCAGCAGCTTAGATCAAGAGGCCCGCTCCTACAATGAGCAGTTCTTC.

The rearrangement joins TRBV15 to TRBJ1-1; D is possibly TRBD1 (6 bases). V dropped 6 bases and J dropped 2 bases, with 13 bases sitting between them. The germline gives CDR1 LNHNV, CDR2 YYDKDF (reference sequence). The CDR3 sequence is 14 residues long. DNA for the CDR3: TGTGCCACCAGGTCCGGGACAACCAACACTGAAGCTTTCTTT. Its protein is CATRSGTTNTEAFF.

This clone was recorded only once. The chain uses TRBV5-1 and TRBJ2-1; a weak D match, TRBD1 (6 bases). The CDR3 loop spans 13 amino acids. Germline V lookup: CDR1 SGHRS, CDR2 YFSETQ. V was clipped by 7 bases and J by 6 bases, with 14 bases between them. The CDR3 sequence: CASGGGDTNEQFF. The CDR3 coding sequence is TGCGCCAGCGGGGGCGGAGACACCAATGAGCAGTTCTTC.

The rearrangement uses TRBV9 and TRBJ2-1; TRBD2 is a possible D gene (6 bases). V lost 4 bases, J lost 4 bases, and 15 bases lay in between. The CDR3 extends over 15 amino acids. The germline V gene has CDR1 SGDLS and CDR2 YYNGEE. In DNA, the CDR3 is TGTGCCAGCAGCCCCCCAAGCGGGTCTTACAATGAGCAGTTCTTC. This translates into CASSPPSGSYNEQFF. Drawing the rest from reference TRBV9 and TRBJ2-1, the complete variable domain is DSGVTQTPKHLITATGQRVTLRCSPRSGDLSVYWYQQSLDQGLQFLIQYYNGEERAKGNILERFSAQQFPDLHSELNLSSLELGDSALYFCASSPPSGSYNEQFFGPGTRLTVL.

The V and J genes are TRBV11-3 and TRBJ2-2; 9 bases line up with TRBD1. Trimming took 5 bases from V and 4 from J; bases not matched to a gene: 5. CDR1 and CDR2 from the germline V gene are SGHNT and YENEEA. The CDR3 loop spans 15 amino acids. Here the CDR3 reads CASSPDRGITGELFF. CDR3 nucleotide sequence: TGTGCCAGCAGCCCCGACAGGGGGATCACCGGGGAGCTGTTTTTT.

CDR3 sequence: CASSLSDRGGEQYF. The CDR3 nucleotides are TGTGCCAGCAGCCTCTCAGACAGGGGTGGGGAGCAGTACTTC. V gene TRBV7-9 combines with J gene TRBJ2-7; TRBD1 aligns across 8 bases. With V trimmed by 5 bases and J by 7 bases, 10 bases remained unmatched. Germline CDR1 is SEHNR and CDR2 is FQNEAQ (reference sequence). The CDR3 has 14 amino acids.

The J gene is TRBJ1-2, the V gene TRBV5-1; TRBD1 matches 7 bases. V gave up 4 bases and J gave up 5 bases; unmatched junction bases: 5. Germline V lookup: CDR1 SGHRS, CDR2 YFSETQ. This CDR3 is 13 amino acids long. The CDR3 here is CASSTLTGYGYTF. CDR3 nucleotides: TGCGCCAGCAGCACCTTGACAGGGTATGGCTACACCTTC.

This clone was detected once. The chain employs TRBV11-2 and TRBJ1-1, with D maybe TRBD1 (6 bases). CDR1 and CDR2 from the germline V gene are SGHAT and FQNNGV. The CDR3 runs to 14 residues. Deletions cut 3 bases from V and 2 bases from J, with 10 bases between. The CDR3 DNA follows: TGTGCCAGCAGCTTGCCAGGGGCTAACACTGAAGCTTTCTTT. This sequence encodes CASSLPGANTEAFF.

The gene calls are TRBV7-2 and TRBJ2-7; D may be TRBD2 (5 bases). Germline V gene data show CDR1 as SGHTA and CDR2 as FQGNSA. The CDR3 runs 14 residues. With 4 bases removed from V and 4 bases from J, the gap between germline ends came to 14 bases. This CDR3 reads CASSSTERGYEQYF. The CDR3 nucleotides read TGTGCCAGCAGCTCCACCGAACGGGGTTACGAGCAGTACTTC.

The chain couples TRBV10-1 to TRBJ2-7; D possibly corresponds to TRBD1 (6 bases). CDR1 WNHNN and CDR2 SYGVQD come from the germline V gene (reference sequence). This CDR3 comprises 13 residues. V dropped 8 bases and J dropped 3 bases, with 14 bases sitting between them. The CDR3 is CASPGVSLYEQYF. In nucleotides, the CDR3 is TGCGCCAGCCCAGGGGTAAGCCTCTACGAGCAGTACTTC.

The chain is built from TRBV29-1 and TRBJ2-7; possible D gene TRBD1, 5 bases. This CDR3 comprises 13 residues. The V and J ends lost 6 bases and 0 bases respectively, with 12 bases between them. The V gene's germline CDR1 is SQVTM and CDR2 ANQGSEA. The CDR3 DNA reads TGCAGCGTAATAGGCGACAGCTCCTACGAGCAGTACTTC. This translates into CSVIGDSSYEQYF.

This chain connects TRBV18 to TRBJ2-1; TRBD1 is a possible D gene (6 bases). Between the trimmed V and J ends, which lost 2 bases and 5 bases, there was a span of 7 bases. Germline assignment: CDR1 KGHSH and CDR2 LQKENI. The CDR3 loop spans 13 amino acids. CDR3 coding DNA: TGTGCCAGCTCACCAAGACAGGACAATGAGCAGTTCTTC. The encoded protein is CASSPRQDNEQFF.

This clone was seen only a few times. The chain uses TRBV5-1 and TRBJ1-2; 8 positions match TRBD1. Germline V CDR1 and CDR2: SGHRS, YFSETQ. This CDR3 region has 14 residues. After removal of 3 bases from V and 4 bases from J, the junction contained 5 bases not matched to a gene. The CDR3 DNA sequence: TGCGCCAGCAGCTCCCGGGACAGGATCTATGGCTACACCTTC. It encodes CASSSRDRIYGYTF. The variable domain in full, completed from reference TRBV5-1 and TRBJ1-2, reads KAGVTQTPRYLIKTRGQQVTLSCSPISGHRSVSWYQQTPGQGLQFLFEYFSETQRNKGNFPGRFSGRQFSNSRSEMNVSTLELGDSALYLCASSSRDRIYGYTFGSGTRLTVV.

The rearrangement links TRBV27 to TRBJ1-1, with TRBD1 as a possible D gene (6 bases). Trimming removed 4 bases at V and 9 bases at J, with 12 bases between. This CDR3 region has 12 residues. Per the germline V gene, CDR1 is MNHEY and CDR2 is SMNVEV (reference sequence). The CDR3 reads CASSSQGFKAFF. The CDR3 DNA follows: TGTGCCAGCAGTTCCCAGGGGTTTAAAGCTTTCTTT.

The chain uses TRBV18 and TRBJ2-5; TRBD1 agrees at 9 bases. V shed 5 bases and J 4 bases; nucleotides not matched to a gene: 2. Germline V lookup: CDR1 KGHSH, CDR2 LQKENI. The CDR3 covers 13 residues. CDR3 in DNA: TGTGCCAGCTCAACAGGGGGCCCAGAGACCCAGTACTTC. Encoded protein: CASSTGGPETQYF.

A single count supports this clone. The gene calls are TRBV7-3 and TRBJ2-2, with TRBD1 matching 11 bases. The ends lost 1 base at V and 6 bases at J; junction bases unmatched: 4. This CDR3 has 16 residues. CDR1 is SGHTA and CDR2 is FQGTGA in the germline V gene. The CDR3 protein is CASSLRGGQGAGELFF. In DNA, the CDR3 is TGTGCCAGCAGCTTAAGAGGGGGACAGGGGGCCGGGGAGCTGTTTTTT.

The chain has TRBV19 and TRBJ1-1; 10 bases fit TRBD1. Germline CDR1 and CDR2: LNHDA and SQIVND (reference sequence). J was trimmed by 4 bases and V by 5 bases; bases with no gene match: 7. The CDR3 contains 15 residues. CDR3 DNA: TGTGCCAGTAGTGCCCAGGGGACAGGGGCCACTGAAGCTTTCTTT. It specifies CASSAQGTGATEAFF.

The chain recombines TRBV27 with TRBJ2-5, with D unresolved. This CDR3 spans 13 amino acids. V lost 7 bases and J lost 2, with 11 bases in between. CDR1 is MNHEY and CDR2 is SMNVEV in the germline V gene (reference sequence). The CDR3 spells CASKPRSQETQYF. For the CDR3, the DNA is TGTGCCAGCAAACCCAGATCGCAAGAGACCCAGTACTTC.

The genes are TRBV15 and TRBJ1-1, with D possibly being TRBD1 (5 bases). The ends were cut back, 4 bases at V and 5 bases at J, with 8 bases in the middle. CDR1 LNHNV and CDR2 YYDKDF come from the germline V gene (reference sequence). The CDR3 loop spans 12 amino acids. CDR3: CATSNRGTEAFF. CDR3 nucleotides: TGTGCCACCAGCAACCGGGGGACTGAAGCTTTCTTT.

V gene TRBV11-2 combines with J gene TRBJ1-1; tentative D call: TRBD1 (5 bases). This CDR3 comprises 15 residues. Between the trimmed V and J ends, which lost 5 bases and 5 bases, there was a span of 18 bases. CDR1 SGHAT and CDR2 FQNNGV come from the germline V gene. The CDR3 DNA follows: TGTGCCAGCAGCCCCCTTGGCAGGGCGGGGACTGAAGCTTTCTTT. Residues: CASSPLGRAGTEAFF.

V gene TRBV15 combines with J gene TRBJ1-5; 8 nucleotides line up with TRBD1. CDR3 length equals 15 residues. Unmatched junction bases numbered 5, after V lost 2 bases and J lost 5 bases. Looked up from germline, CDR1 is LNHNV and CDR2 is YYDKDF (reference sequence). The CDR3 nucleotides are TGTGCCACCAGCAGACAGGGGGCTGGTTATCAGCCCCAGCATTTT. Translating it yields CATSRQGAGYQPQHF.

The table lists this clone with a count of one. V usage is TRBV9 and J usage is TRBJ2-2; no clear D gene. CDR1 SGDLS and CDR2 YYNGEE come from the germline V gene. The CDR3 is 14 residues long. The V gene lost 0 bases and the J gene lost 6 bases, with 9 bases spanning the gap. The CDR3 DNA reads as TGTGCCAGCAGCGTAGGTGGTGTAGCCGGGGAGCTGTTTTTT. Amino acids: CASSVGGVAGELFF.

This chain connects TRBV30 to TRBJ2-3, with D perhaps TRBD2 (7 bases). The length of the CDR3 is 10 residues. The ends were cut back, 7 bases at V and 9 bases at J, with 11 bases in the middle. Germline V gene sequence: CDR1 GTSNPN, CDR2 SVGIG (reference sequence). CDR3 DNA: TGTGCCTCCGGGGGGCAGACGCAGTATTTT. Protein product: CASGGQTQYF.